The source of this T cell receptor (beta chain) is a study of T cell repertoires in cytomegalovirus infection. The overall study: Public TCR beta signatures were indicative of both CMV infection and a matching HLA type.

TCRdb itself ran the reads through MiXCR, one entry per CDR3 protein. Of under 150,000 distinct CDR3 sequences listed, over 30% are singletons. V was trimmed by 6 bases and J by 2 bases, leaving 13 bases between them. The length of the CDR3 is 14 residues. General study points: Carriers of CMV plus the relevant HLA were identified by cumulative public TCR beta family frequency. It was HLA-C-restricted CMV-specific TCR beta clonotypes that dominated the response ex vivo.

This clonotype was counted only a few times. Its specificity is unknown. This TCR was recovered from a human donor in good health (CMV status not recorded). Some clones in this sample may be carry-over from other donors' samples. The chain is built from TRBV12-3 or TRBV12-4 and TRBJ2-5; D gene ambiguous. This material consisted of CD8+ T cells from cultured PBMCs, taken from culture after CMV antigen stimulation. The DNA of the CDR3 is TGTGCCAGCAGCCTAGGGCTGGCTCAAGAGACCCAGTACTTC. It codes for CASSLGLAQETQYF.